This T cell receptor (beta chain) was documented in a study of blood T cell repertoires in COVID-19. Sequenced by immunoSEQ multiplex PCR; TCRdb stores in-frame clones only, minus some. The sample consists of over 250,000 clones, 75% to 90% of them appearing once. Germline assignment: CDR1 LNHDA and CDR2 SQIVND (reference sequence). Trimming removed 5 bases from V and 7 bases from J, with 20 bases in between. This CDR3 has 15 residues. The genes are TRBV19 and TRBJ2-5; D is perhaps TRBD2 (6 bases). Input material: peripheral blood. The TCR was taken from a woman in her 50s with COVID-19, enrolled during active disease. The CDR3 protein is CASSDPGTQGRTQYF. The CDR3 nucleotides read TGTGCCAGTAGTGACCCCGGGACTCAAGGGCGGACCCAGTACTTC.